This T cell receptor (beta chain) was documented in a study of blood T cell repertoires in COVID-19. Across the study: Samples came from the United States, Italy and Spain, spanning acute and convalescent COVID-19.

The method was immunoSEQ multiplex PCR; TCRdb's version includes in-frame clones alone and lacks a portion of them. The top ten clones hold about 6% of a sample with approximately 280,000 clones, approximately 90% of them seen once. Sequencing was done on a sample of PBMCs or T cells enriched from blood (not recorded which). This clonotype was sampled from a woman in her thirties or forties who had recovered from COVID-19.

CDR3: CASSLPGQGNNEQFF. The CDR3 region has the DNA TGTGCCAGCAGTTTACCGGGACAGGGGAACAATGAGCAGTTCTTC. V and J are TRBV28 and TRBJ2-1; the match to TRBD1 covers 10 bases. The CDR3 extends over 15 amino acids. V shed 2 bases, J shed 5 bases, and the junction held 3 bases outside the gene matches. The germline gives CDR1 MDHEN, CDR2 SYDVKM.